This TCR beta chain was captured by sequencing in a study of PD-L1 blockade in urothelial cancer. Study at large: Blood samples contained a median about 150,000 T cells.

In this sample, this clone turned up a few times. Only in-frame clones appear in the TCRdb table, and some are missing; sequencing was by immunoSEQ multiplex PCR. The sample lists around 42,000 clones, about 80% occurring once. The input for sequencing was PBMCs, taken around atezolizumab (anti-PD-L1) treatment. This sequence was found in a man between 65 and 80 years old with urothelial cancer.

The CDR3 bases are TGTGCCAGCAGCCCGACAGAGTTGACGATCGAGCAGTACTTC. Protein product: CASSPTELTIEQYF. The chain uses TRBV28 and TRBJ2-7; D may be TRBD1 (5 bases). Germline values: CDR1 MDHEN, CDR2 SYDVKM. Deletions cut 6 bases from V and 6 bases from J, with 18 bases between. The length of the CDR3 is 14 residues.